The clone carrying this TCR beta chain was counted once. The data derive from a study of blood T cell repertoires in COVID-19. The CDR3 has 15 residues. The junction had 10 bases not matched to a gene; V was cut back by 6 bases and J by 7 bases. Per germline, CDR1 KGHSH and CDR2 LQKENI. Assay used: immunoSEQ multiplex PCR; TCRdb lists only in-frame clones, some missing. The data contain 400,000 to 550,000 clones, 70% to 90% of them seen just once; the ten biggest clones take up nearly 2%. The material sequenced was PBMCs or T cells enriched from blood (not recorded which). The receptor was derived from a woman younger than 35 with acute COVID-19. V usage is TRBV18 and J usage is TRBJ2-1, with 9 bases that match TRBD1. CDR3 DNA sequence: TGTGCCAGCTCGCCGGGACAGGGCGGTACGAATGAGCAGTTCTTC. Translation gives CASSPGQGGTNEQFF.